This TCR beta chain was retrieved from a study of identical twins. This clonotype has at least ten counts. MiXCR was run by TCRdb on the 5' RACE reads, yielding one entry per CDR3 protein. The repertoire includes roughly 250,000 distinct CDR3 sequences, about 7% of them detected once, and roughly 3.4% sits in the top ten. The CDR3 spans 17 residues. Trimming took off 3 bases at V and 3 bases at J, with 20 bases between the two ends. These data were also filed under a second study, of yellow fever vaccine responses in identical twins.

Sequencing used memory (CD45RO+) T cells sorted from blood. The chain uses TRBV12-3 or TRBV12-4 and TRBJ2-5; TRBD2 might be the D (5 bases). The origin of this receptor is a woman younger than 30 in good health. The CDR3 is CASSFHRLTGVKETQYF. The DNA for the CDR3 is TGTGCCAGCAGTTTTCATAGACTAACCGGGGTGAAAGAGACCCAGTACTTC.